This T cell receptor (beta chain) appears in the sequencing data of a study of Ad26.COV2.S vaccination and SARS-CoV-2 variants. Across the whole study: Within the COV1001 Ad26.COV2.S trial arm, the donor was enrolled. Study-level points and caveats: Researchers reported similar non-spike TCR breadth in vaccine and placebo recipients. Reported post-vaccination CD8+ and CD4+ T cell responses to spike showed substantial breadth.

Treatment: about 20 received Ad26.COV2.S at low or high dose, single or two shots; a few received placebo; per-sample allocation not given. It was on day 63 after the first vaccine or placebo injection that samples were taken. Aged 18-55 years, donor was enrolled in Boston in the early 2020s. Assay used: immunoSEQ multiplex PCR; TCRdb lists only in-frame clones, some missing. The sample yields a few hundred thousand clones, roughly 85% seen once. V lost 4 bases, J lost 5 bases, and 13 bases lay in between. This CDR3 is 14 amino acids long. From germline, CDR1 is LGHNA and CDR2 YNFKEQ. This clone came up a few times. The target antigen is unknown.

The gene calls are TRBV4-2 and TRBJ2-3; tentative D call: TRBD2 (6 bases). The sample in question was peripheral blood, obtained in a trial of Ad26.COV2.S vaccine versus placebo. The clonotype was recovered from a person between 18 and 65 years old who received the Ad26.COV2.S COVID-19 vaccine or a placebo. The CDR3 nucleotides are TGTGCCAGCAGCCTGACCTTGGGGGGAGATACGCAGTATTTT. Its translation: CASSLTLGGDTQYF.